This T cell receptor beta chain derives from a study of regulatory T cells in long-lasting Graves disease. Study details: Persistent Graves' disease denoted over 5 years of antithyroid drugs plus positive TSH receptor antibodies.

The time point: persistent/refractory GD, antithyroid drugs over 5 years with positive TRAb. TCR sequences were obtained from RNA taken from PBMCs. Arm-PCR of CDR3 regions with iRepertoire HTBI primers generated TCR beta libraries. TCRdb reanalysed the multiplex PCR reads using MiXCR and keeps one entry per CDR3 protein. The sample yields roughly 400,000 distinct CDR3 sequences, roughly 20% seen once. The CDR3 has 14 residues. J was trimmed by 6 bases and V by 3 bases; bases with no gene match: 5. Germline CDR1 LNHDA, CDR2 SQIVND (reference sequence). The TCR comes from a female donor with Graves disease. The source material was peripheral blood mononuclear cells (PBMCs), sampled when the disease was refractory, from a patient treated with antithyroid drugs. The rearrangement links TRBV19 to TRBJ2-7, with 10 positions matching TRBD1. CDR3 coding DNA: TGTGCCAGTAGTATGGGACAGGGGAGCCTCGAGCAGTACTTC. Its protein product is CASSMGQGSLEQYF.